Listed here is a single T cell receptor (beta chain). The CDR3 does not close with the conserved phenylalanine or tryptophan, likely indicating a read error. Specified time point: newly diagnosed GD, antithyroid drugs for less than 3 months. From PBMCs, RNA was extracted and then used to make the TCR library. Building the TCR beta libraries relied on iRepertoire HTBI primers, and CDR3 regions underwent Arm-PCR. Each CDR3 protein gets one entry after TCRdb re-called the multiplex PCR reads with MiXCR. The sample has roughly 610,000 distinct CDR3 sequences, roughly 16% seen once. V gave up 0 bases and J gave up 2 bases, with 12 bases separating them. This CDR3 contains 15 residues. Germline values: CDR1 SGDLS, CDR2 YYNGEE. The source of the sample is a study of regulatory T cells in long-lasting Graves disease. This sample was also put to use in a study of T cells in Graves' hyperthyroidism and ophthalmopathy. That study adds: The HTBI primer set was used in a first-round RT-PCR of the TCR CDR3.

This TCR came from a woman in her 30s with Graves disease. This chain joins TRBV9 and TRBJ2-7; unclear D gene. The sequenced sample was peripheral blood mononuclear cells (PBMCs), obtained at new diagnosis, from a patient treated with antithyroid drugs. CDR3 residues: CASSVAPLIPYEQYL. In DNA, the CDR3 is TGTGCCAGCAGCGTAGCTCCTCTGATACCCTACGAGCAGTACCTC.